Below, 13 T cell receptor beta chains from the same sample are listed, as sequenced in a study of cytomegalovirus exposure and HLA in healthy donors. PCR was performed using 60 Vbeta and 13 Jbeta primers. The assay was immunoSEQ multiplex PCR, and TCRdb's table has in-frame clones only and misses some. The table counts roughly 100,000 clones; more than 0.5% lies in the top ten. Specimen: PBMCs. The source is a man over 45 in good health and CMV-seronegative.

The genes are TRBV5-1 and TRBJ2-5; TRBD1 matches 9 bases. The V gene's germline CDR1 is SGHRS and CDR2 YFSETQ. V gave up 4 bases and J gave up 3 bases; unmatched junction bases: 4. The CDR3 runs to 14 residues. The CDR3 loop reads CASSMRQGEETQYF. CDR3 coding DNA: TGCGCCAGCAGCATGAGACAGGGGGAAGAGACCCAGTACTTC.

V and J are TRBV11-2 and TRBJ2-1; 15 positions match TRBD2. The germline CDR1 and CDR2 sequences are SGHAT and FQNNGV. Trimming cost V 3 bases and J 9 bases; bases outside gene matches: 3. This CDR3 comprises 15 residues. CDR3 sequence (DNA): TGTGCCAGCAGCTTCGGACTAGCGGGAGGGGGTGAGCAGTTCTTC. Protein: CASSFGLAGGGEQFF.

This rearrangement joins TRBV6-5 to TRBJ1-2, with TRBD1 matching over 8 bases. V shed 6 bases, J shed 2 bases, and the junction held 8 bases outside the gene matches. CDR1 is MNHEY, CDR2 SVGAGI, per germline. The CDR3 spans 15 residues. The chain's CDR3 is CASREIRDRNYGYTF. CDR3 nucleotide sequence: TGTGCCAGCAGGGAAATCCGGGACAGGAACTATGGCTACACCTTC.

The chain couples TRBV9 to TRBJ1-2; D is unresolved. The CDR3 has 12 amino acids. The germline V gene encodes CDR1 SGDLS and CDR2 YYNGEE. The V gene lost 6 bases and the J gene lost 7 bases, with 13 bases spanning the gap. As DNA, the CDR3 is TGTGCCAGCAACTCGAGGTACGGTGGCTACACCTTC. The encoded protein is CASNSRYGGYTF.

The rearrangement joins TRBV27 to TRBJ1-2; 7 bases line up with TRBD1. The CDR3 runs to 12 residues. With V trimmed by 8 bases and J by 7 bases, 7 bases remained unmatched. Per germline, CDR1 MNHEY and CDR2 SMNVEV (reference sequence). The CDR3 nucleotides are TGTGCCAGCCAGGGACAGAAGCGTGGCTACACCTTC. Protein: CASQGQKRGYTF.

This chain links TRBV7-9 with TRBJ1-6; 9 bases are a match to TRBD1. Unmatched junction bases numbered 12, after V lost 7 bases and J lost 11 bases. The CDR3 totals 15 residues. Germline CDR1 SEHNR, CDR2 FQNEAQ (reference sequence). CDR3 sequence reads: CASTPWDRENPPLHF. The CDR3 bases are TGTGCCAGCACCCCCTGGGACAGGGAGAATCCACCCCTCCACTTT.

The chain couples TRBV6-6 to TRBJ2-2; D is possibly TRBD2 (5 bases). Germline V CDR1 and CDR2: MNHNY, SVGAGI (reference sequence). Trimming left V 6 bases short and J 8 bases short, with 13 bases between. CDR3 length: 13 residues. In nucleotides, the CDR3 is TGTGCCAGCAGGCCCGGTGGAGGAGGGGAGCTGTTTTTT. Protein: CASRPGGGGELFF.

The chain carries TRBV5-5 and TRBJ1-4; the D gene is possibly TRBD1 (5 bases). V was pared by 3 bases and J by 8 bases, with 11 bases between. This CDR3 is 13 amino acids long. Germline CDR1 and CDR2: SGHKS and YYEKEE (reference sequence). CDR3: CASSWGGEEKLFF. The DNA of the CDR3 is TGTGCCAGCAGCTGGGGGGGGGAGGAAAAACTGTTTTTT.

This chain links TRBV30 with TRBJ1-2; TRBD1 is a possible D gene (6 bases). The CDR3 totals 13 residues. V shed 0 bases and J shed 5 bases, with 10 bases lying between them. Germline V gene data show CDR1 as GTSNPN and CDR2 as SVGIG (reference sequence). This CDR3 is CAWSVRDTYGYTF. In nucleotides, the CDR3 is TGTGCCTGGAGTGTCCGGGACACTTATGGCTACACCTTC.

This chain connects TRBV9 to TRBJ1-6; the D gene is possibly TRBD1 (6 bases). CDR3 length: 14 amino acids. V lost 2 bases and J lost 13, with 16 bases in between. Germline CDR1 SGDLS, CDR2 YYNGEE. CDR3 amino acids: CASSVSVDRTPLHF. The DNA of the CDR3 is TGTGCCAGCAGCGTTTCAGTTGACAGGACTCCCCTCCACTTT.

The rearrangement links TRBV7-2 to TRBJ1-1, with D hard to call. The V and J ends lost 3 bases and 0 bases respectively, with 14 bases between them. This CDR3 is built from 16 residues. The germline V gene encodes CDR1 SGHTA and CDR2 FQGNSA. This CDR3 reads CASSLVSGFLNTEAFF. In nucleotides, the CDR3 is TGTGCCAGCAGCTTGGTGTCGGGGTTCTTGAACACTGAAGCTTTCTTT. The full variable domain, rest sourced from reference TRBV7-2 and TRBJ1-1, is GAGVSQSPSNKVTEKGKDVELRCDPISGHTALYWYRQSLGQGLEFLIYFQGNSAPDKSGLPSDRFSAERTGGSVSTLTIQRTQQEDSAVYLCASSLVSGFLNTEAFFGQGTRLTVV.

The chain carries TRBV18 and TRBJ1-2, with D possibly matching TRBD1 (6 bases). The CDR3 loop spans 14 amino acids. Germline CDR1 and CDR2: KGHSH and LQKENI. Trimming took 0 bases from V and 7 from J, leaving 12 bases between them. CDR3 loop: CASSPPTGLSGYTF. The CDR3 DNA reads as TGTGCCAGCTCACCACCGACAGGTCTTAGTGGCTACACCTTC.

This chain uses TRBV4-1 with TRBJ1-4; D perhaps matches TRBD1 (5 bases). The CDR3 runs 15 residues. The germline V and J ends were trimmed by 3 bases and 8 bases, with 16 bases remaining between them. Per the germline V gene, CDR1 is MGHRA and CDR2 is YSYEKL. The CDR3 loop is CASSHRQLKKEKLFF. The CDR3 DNA sequence: TGCGCCAGCAGCCACAGACAGCTGAAGAAGGAAAAACTGTTTTTT.